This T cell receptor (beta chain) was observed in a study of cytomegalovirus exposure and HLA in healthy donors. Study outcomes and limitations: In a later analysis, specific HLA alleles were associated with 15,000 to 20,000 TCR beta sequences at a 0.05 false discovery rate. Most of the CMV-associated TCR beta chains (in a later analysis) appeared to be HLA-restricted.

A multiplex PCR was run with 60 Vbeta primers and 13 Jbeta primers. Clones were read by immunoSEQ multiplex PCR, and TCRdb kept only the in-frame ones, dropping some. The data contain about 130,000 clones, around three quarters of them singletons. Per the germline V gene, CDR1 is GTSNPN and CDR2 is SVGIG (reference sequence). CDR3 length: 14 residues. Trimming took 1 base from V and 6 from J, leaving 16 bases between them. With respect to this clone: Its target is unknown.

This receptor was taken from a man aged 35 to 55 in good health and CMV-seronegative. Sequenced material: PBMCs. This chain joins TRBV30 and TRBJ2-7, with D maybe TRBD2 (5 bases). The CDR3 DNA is TGTGCCTGGAGTGGCCTAGGAGGACCCCTCGAGCAGTACTTC. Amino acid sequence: CAWSGLGGPLEQYF.